This T cell receptor beta chain is from a study of lymphopenia after photon versus proton radiotherapy. Study-wide results and limits: A bigger post-nadir fall in TCR diversity correlated inversely with survival time in deceased patients. After lymphocyte nadir, photon-treated repertoires showed oligoclonal expansion, especially CD8+ Temra. Under photons, naive T cells and diversity fell while effector/memory populations rose.

Comment on this clone: Its antigen is unknown.

Profiled with immunoSEQ multiplex PCR; TCRdb holds only in-frame clones, not every one. The repertoire consists of about 3,700 clones, with about 65% occurring once and the leading ten covering under 55%. This sequence was found in a man older than 75 with esophageal cancer. The specimen comprised peripheral blood, sampled from a patient treated with proton-based radiotherapy.

CDR3 in amino acids: CSARPGGGTGELFF. The CDR3, as DNA: TGCAGCGCTCGACCCGGGGGTGGCACCGGGGAGCTGTTTTTT. The V and J genes are TRBV29-1 and TRBJ2-2; weak D call: TRBD2 (6 bases). The V and J ends lost 7 bases and 4 bases respectively, with 16 bases between them. Germline CDR1 and CDR2: SQVTM and ANQGSEA. The CDR3 is made up of 14 amino acids.